The source of this T cell receptor (beta chain) is a study of cytomegalovirus exposure and HLA in healthy donors listed by TCRdb under 2017. Study-level background: In an earlier analysis of 550 to 750 of the donors, 276 Gb of sequence data and 90 million to 130 million unique TCR beta sequences from roughly 200 million T cells were reported. Approximately 300 gigabases of sequencing data and 70 million to 100 million unique TCR sequences were included in an early release covering over 600 HLA-typed donors. Of the roughly 400 genotyped donors, 65% to 90% were placed in the genetic ancestry cluster associated with self-reported Caucasian donors. The study was designed to test whether signatures of past pathogen exposure could be identified by cataloging public T cell receptors. Using immunosequencing, the study profiled T cell repertoires from around 670 subjects and related those repertoires to cytomegalovirus serostatus. A separate validation cohort of more than 100 different subjects was used in addition to the 666-subject first cohort. The study combined high-throughput TCR immunosequencing, statistical association of individual TCRs with disease status, and machine learning to predict cytomegalovirus infection status. To study patterns of TCR occurrence, a later analysis re-analyzed previously published TCR beta repertoires from around 660 donors and added high-resolution HLA genotyping. In the later analysis, no new phenotypic data were used to find candidate immune exposures; instead, reliance was placed on TCR beta sequences and their occurrence across donors. An earlier analysis of 450 to 750 of the donors used high-throughput TCR beta sequencing to judge whether each TCR beta V gene segment behaved as functional or pseudogenic. Donor age, sex, ethnicity and CMV serostatus were collected together with the repertoire data. A later genetic analysis took genome-wide SNP genotypes for about 55% of the 666 donors and used that subset as a discovery cohort. All discovery cohort repertoires had been generated using a single sequencing platform. HLA typing covered class I and class II loci at four-digit resolution. The number of donors typed differed by locus, with 629-630 for A, B, C, DRB1 and DQB1, around 560 for DQA1, approximately 580 for DPA1, and around 450 for DPB1. Because of strong linkage in the cohort, five DR-DQ haplotypes were treated as single units for association and clustering. Among about 410 genotyped donors of the cohort, an average of roughly 230,000 unique TCR beta nucleotide sequences was sequenced per donor, of which about 19% were non-productive. On the study overall, not on this receptor specifically: The only immune exposure information available for the cohort was CMV serostatus. The earlier analysis of almost 600 of the donors excluded some 15 rarely observed V segments, including chromosome 9 orphons, because counts were too low. According to a later genetic analysis, donors in an Asian-associated ancestry cluster had fewer N-insertions in productive TCRs than the approximately 700-donor mean. In a later analysis, HLA-associated TCR beta chains showed more clonal expansion and lower generation probabilities than non-associated chains that were equally common. Correlated functional status among segregating V segments might reflect linkage disequilibrium, but an unknown experimental factor could not be ruled out. In both the original and validation cohorts, the classifier was reported to diagnose cytomegalovirus status with high specificity and sensitivity. The presence/absence analyses assumed that sequencing depth was roughly uniform across donors, and that assumption may not be true. This cohort had only TCR beta chains sequenced, and the lack of alpha or paired-chain data limited which features could be detected. HLA typing was unavailable for some donors at each locus, so association tests used only the typed subset. In a later analysis, most CMV-associated TCR beta chains were found to appear HLA-restricted, with HLA associations seemingly driven largely by CMV exposure. According to a later analysis, TCR association rates differed among HLA loci, with DRB1 alleles showing the most associated TCRs and HLA-C alleles showing the fewest. A further reported finding was that TCR beta sequences accurately predicted the HLA-A and HLA-B alleles for most subjects in the first cohort. Broadly in line with IMGT annotations, most TCR beta V segments showed up in productive rearrangements about 90% or about 30% of the time in an earlier analysis of several hundred of the donors. In vitro tests confirmed that a few of the cytomegalovirus-associated TCR beta chains recognize cytomegalovirus antigens. Most TCR sequences were observed very rarely across donors, whereas some public TCRs were present in many individuals. V-gene and J-gene trimming of TCR beta chains was associated with a missense DCLRE1C variant in a later genetic analysis, and the association was replicated in an independent cohort. A group of highly shared sequence variants was considered likely to be a technical artifact of the sequencing pipeline. Some IMGT-functional V segments, including TRBV6-2 and TRBV6-3, could not be told apart with the 87-base-pair reads, so those segments were excluded. In a later analysis, several top co-occurrence clusters were reported to appear linked to parvovirus B19, influenza, CMV and Epstein-Barr virus. In a later analysis, around 17,000 TCR beta sequences were associated with specific HLA alleles at a false discovery rate of 0.05. Assigning TCR associations to individual alleles was difficult when HLA alleles, especially DR and DQ, strongly co-occurred. The authors suggested that the approach could potentially be extended to other disease states and immunological phenotypes. The study listed 150 to 200 TCR beta chains as associated with cytomegalovirus.

Library creation used the immunoSEQ multiplex PCR assay. For the multiplex PCR, a mixture combining 60 forward primers for TCR Vbeta segments and 13 reverse primers for TCR Jbeta segments was used. Amplification of the CDR3 region of rearranged TCR beta genes was performed with a multiplex PCR assay on genomic DNA. The Illumina HiSeq System was used to sequence the amplified TCR beta libraries as 87-base-pair reads. The original methods were these. Across the 640 or so repertoires, a later analysis counted tens of millions of unique TCR beta chains, 9.5 million to 13 million of which were shared by at least two donors. A nearest-neighbor algorithm error-corrected the raw reads and collapsed the reads into unique sequences, merging closely related sequences to remove PCR and sequencing errors. CDR3 sequences were aligned to IMGT reference sequences to assign V, D and J gene segments. For a sequence to be retained, a match of at least six nucleotides to both a V gene segment and a J gene segment was required. A rearrangement was called productive if the CDR3 had no stop codons and remained in frame with V and J, and every other rearrangement was called non-productive. CDR3 was defined by IMGT convention, running from the second conserved V-encoded cysteine to the conserved J-encoded phenylalanine. The earlier analysis of about 610 of the donors excluded any sequence lacking an unambiguous match to a single V gene segment. In an earlier analysis of 450 to 700 of the donors, V segments were called functional above 56.7% productive rearrangements and were called segregating when the between-donor standard deviation exceeded 5%. To diagnose cytomegalovirus status from the catalog of TCR beta chain sequences, a statistical classification framework was built. In a later analysis, TCR nucleotide sequences were compared against IMGT/GENE-DB human TR gene sequences so that V and J genes could be assigned. The TCRdist pipeline was used in a later analysis to assign CDR3 sequences and most-parsimonious VDJ recombination scenarios. In a later analysis, every TCR beta chain was defined by the combination of its CDR3 amino acid sequence and its V-gene family, and reads without a unique V-gene family were dropped. To address suspected cross-contamination and a sequencing artifact, a later analysis removed roughly 580 highly shared, low-generation-probability nucleotide sequences. In a later analysis, a clonal expansion index for each public chain was calculated from normalized within-repertoire ranks of inferred template counts. In a later analysis, generation probabilities were computed using a VDJ recombination model fitted to out-of-frame rearrangements, and the results were checked against IGoR. Hypergeometric tests were used in a later analysis to score TCR-TCR, TCR-HLA and TCR-CMV co-occurrence, with a repertoire-size bias correction applied to the TCR pairs. False discovery rates were estimated in a later analysis by permuting HLA or CMV assignments 20 times. A later analysis grouped co-occurring TCRs with DBSCAN, adding TCRdist sequence similarity when clustering within HLA-allele-positive subsets. Repertoires with fewer than 30,000 or more than 120,000 public chains, plus five repertoires with anomalous nucleotide sharing, were excluded from co-occurrence clustering. TCRdb's version of the immuneACCESS table is confined to in-frame rearrangements and falls short of the full clone set. An unresolved V gene accounts for under half of the shortfall where checked; the remainder is of unknown origin. For V, J and clone size, that table is used; D and trimming come from the DNA. In this sample the table shows about 160,000 clones, 80% of which occur a single time. The ten largest clones capture about 4.3% of the sample.

The cohort was made up of 500 to 800 healthy bone marrow donors. Cohort members were all nominally healthy when sampled, although unrecorded immune exposures were likely present. The donor tested CMV seronegative, placing the donor among the roughly 350 seronegative members of the cohort. Each donor provided a peripheral blood sample, and peripheral blood mononuclear cells were used for TCR beta sequencing. Genomic DNA extraction from the blood cell samples was performed with the Qiagen DNeasy Blood Extraction Kit. About this clone: The antigen this receptor binds is unknown. Base qualities are not provided; no much larger clone lies one nucleotide away.

Based on the germline V gene (reference sequence), the CDR1 and CDR2 sequences are SGHKS and YYEKEE. V is pared back by 1 base and J by 1 base, with 14 bases lying between the germline termini. From the cysteine through the phenylalanine, the CDR3 covers 16 amino acids. Only the CDR3 portion is preserved as DNA: 48 bases, with reading frame beginning at the first base. The receptor's source is a man aged 25-40 years in good health and CMV-seronegative. Sequenced input: PBMCs. The chain joins TRBV5-5 to TRBJ1-1, with the D gene call left open. For the CDR3, the sequence is CASSLYGPGGNTEAFF. The nucleotides are TGTGCCAGCAGCTTGTATGGGCCCGGAGGGAACACTGAAGCTTTCTTT.